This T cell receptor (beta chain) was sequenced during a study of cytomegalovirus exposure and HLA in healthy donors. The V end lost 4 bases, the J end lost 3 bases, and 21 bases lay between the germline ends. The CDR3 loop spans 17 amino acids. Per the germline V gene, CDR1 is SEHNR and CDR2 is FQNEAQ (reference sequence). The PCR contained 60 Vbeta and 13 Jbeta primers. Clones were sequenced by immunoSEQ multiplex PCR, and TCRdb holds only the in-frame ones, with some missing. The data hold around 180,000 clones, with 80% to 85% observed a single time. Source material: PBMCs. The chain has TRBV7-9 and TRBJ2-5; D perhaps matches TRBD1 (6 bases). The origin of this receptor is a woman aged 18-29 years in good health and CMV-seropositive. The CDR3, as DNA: TGTGCCAGCAGCTCCCCCCGCAGGATAGAGGGGGAAGAGACCCAGTACTTC. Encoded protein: CASSSPRRIEGEETQYF.